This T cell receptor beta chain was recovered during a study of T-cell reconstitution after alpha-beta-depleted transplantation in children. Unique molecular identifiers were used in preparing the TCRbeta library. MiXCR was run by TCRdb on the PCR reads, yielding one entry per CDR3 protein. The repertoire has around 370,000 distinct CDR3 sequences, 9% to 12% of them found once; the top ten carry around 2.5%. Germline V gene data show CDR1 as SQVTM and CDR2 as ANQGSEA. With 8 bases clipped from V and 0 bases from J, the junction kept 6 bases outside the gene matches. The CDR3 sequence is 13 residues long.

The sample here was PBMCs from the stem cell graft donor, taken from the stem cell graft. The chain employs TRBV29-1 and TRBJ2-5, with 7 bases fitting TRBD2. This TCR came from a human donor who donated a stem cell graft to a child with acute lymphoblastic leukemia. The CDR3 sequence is CSLGGGYQETQYF. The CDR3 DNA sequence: TGCAGCCTGGGGGGGGGTTACCAAGAGACCCAGTACTTC.